A selection of T cell receptor beta chains follows, all from one sample in a study of vaccination effects on CD4 cells after COVID-19. For these receptors, no antigen is known. Generated by immunoSEQ multiplex PCR, the TCRdb table keeps only in-frame clones and is missing some. The table has about 51,000 clones, 74% seen once. Sequencing was performed on CD4+ T cells from PBMCs cultured without peptide, taken before COVID-19 vaccination. The receptors stem from a human donor who had a prior SARS-CoV-2 infection. CDR3s leave out the opening cysteine and the closing phenylalanine or tryptophan. The order of the fields is CDR3 protein, V gene, clone size. Clone size is stated in some rows and not others, as once, few, many or a class when expanded.

ASSQVRWSSYEQY | TRBV3-1/TRBV3-2 | few
ASRPKEGGSGNTIY | TRBV5-1 | NA
ASAWGGLSSYEQY | TRBV6-5 | NA
ASSLDRGGGRGDTQY | TRBV7-3 | NA
ASGSPGPDTQY | TRBV5-1 | NA
ASSLTRTSGGSGANVLT | TRBV7-3 | NA
ASSKDRVDTEAF | TRBV2 | few
ASSPFTESGADEQF | TRBV9 | NA
ATSRGQGAGETQY | TRBV15 | NA
ASSRTGALYQETQY | TRBV7-3 | NA
ASTHRFYSNQPQH | TRBV11-3 | NA
ASSPRASGGTDTQY | TRBV18 | NA
ASSPADRNSPLH | TRBV5-1 | NA
ATRKGQGNEKLF | TRBV15 | NA
ASSLAETAGLHEQY | TRBV7-8 | NA
ASSQTSGSAYEQY | TRBV5-4 | NA
ASSETGGRGQPQH | TRBV5-5 | NA
ASSNGRGAGGDTQY | TRBV5-1 | NA
ASSLFRGRAEGKF | TRBV7-2 | NA
ASKPKGLAGGLWETQY | TRBV7-2 | NA
ASSQDGFQGGIDGYT | TRBV3-1/TRBV3-2 | NA
ASTANSFRGTEAF | TRBV2 | few
ASSPSVGRKGIYNEQF | TRBV18 | NA
ASSYSFYGGTEAF | TRBV6-5 | NA
ASKEGPGSYEQY | TRBV7-3 | NA
ASSLERGDWEKLF | TRBV7-2 | NA
ASSLASPNEQF | TRBV7-8 | NA
ASRRGGLDTGELF | TRBV3-1/TRBV3-2 | NA
ASRGVGGTGELF | TRBV2 | NA
ASSLGLAVMGTQY | TRBV5-6 | NA
ASSQERTGKDTQY | TRBV4-2 | NA
ASSELGLAGGNEQF | TRBV2 | NA
ASSQVSGSSTDTQY | TRBV4-3 | NA
ASKFYRTGNTIY | TRBV6-5 | NA
ASPPKSPIY | TRBV27 | NA
ASGLGSSNTGELF | TRBV5-1 | NA
ASSLAGRGVHEQY | TRBV7-2 | NA
ASSLKGQGTGANVLT | TRBV4-1 | few
ASSFRDRGSGELF | TRBV14 | NA
ASSYGLNNEQF | TRBV6-4 | NA
ASSPGIDRVYGYT | TRBV4-1 | NA